A single sample is the source of the 7 T cell receptor beta chains below, sequenced in a study of blood T cells in healthy people across ages. Combining a sample-barcoded 5' primer with a J-beta primer mix, a second PCR ran for about 7 to 12 cycles. MiXCR, run by TCRdb on the 5' RACE reads, gives a single entry per CDR3 protein. Of hundreds of thousands of distinct CDR3 sequences listed, roughly 44% are singletons. The source material was blood. The source is a man between 60 and 70 years old in good health.

The chain uses TRBV14 and TRBJ2-7; 9 positions match TRBD1. V shed 4 bases, J shed 3 bases, and the junction held 10 bases outside the gene matches. The CDR3 runs to 16 residues. CDR1 and CDR2 from the germline V gene are SGHDN and FVKESK. The CDR3 loop is CASSPGQGPRYYEQYF. In DNA, the CDR3 is TGTGCCAGCAGCCCGGGACAGGGACCCAGATACTACGAGCAGTACTTC.

This clonotype was counted only a few times. V usage is TRBV20-1 and J usage is TRBJ1-4, with D perhaps matching TRBD1 (5 bases). This CDR3 spans 14 amino acids. CDR1 and CDR2 (germline): DFQATT, SNEGSKA (reference sequence). The V end was cut by 1 base, the J end by 4 bases, with 10 bases between. The CDR3 sequence is CSARVTGYNEKLFF. In DNA form, the CDR3 reads TGCAGTGCTAGAGTAACAGGATATAATGAAAAACTGTTTTTT.

The table lists this clonotype with a few counts. V and J are TRBV15 and TRBJ2-3, with 10 bases lining up with TRBD1. The germline CDR1 and CDR2 sequences are LNHNV and YYDKDF (reference sequence). The CDR3 extends over 16 amino acids. Unmatched junction bases numbered 8, after V lost 3 bases and J lost 5 bases. The DNA for the CDR3 is TGTGCCACCAGCAGCCGGGACAGGGGTTGGGAAGATACGCAGTATTTT. Amino acid sequence: CATSSRDRGWEDTQYF.

This chain connects TRBV20-1 to TRBJ2-1, with D hard to call. The CDR3 is 14 amino acids. Germline CDR1 reads DFQATT; CDR2 reads SNEGSKA (reference sequence). The ends were cut back, 1 base at V and 5 bases at J, with 12 bases in the middle. The CDR3 here is CSARGEEMDNEQFF. The DNA of the CDR3 is TGCAGTGCTAGAGGAGAGGAAATGGACAATGAGCAGTTCTTC.

This rearrangement joins TRBV6-5 to TRBJ2-5; D might be TRBD1 (6 bases). The CDR3 is made up of 16 amino acids. The V gene lost 6 bases and the J gene lost 2 bases, with 19 bases spanning the gap. Germline V gives CDR1 MNHEY, CDR2 SVGAGI. The CDR3 region is CASSPTWTDRQETQYF. CDR3 DNA: TGTGCCAGCAGCCCTACATGGACAGATAGACAAGAGACCCAGTACTTC.

The chain is built from TRBV27 and TRBJ1-1; 12 nucleotides agree with TRBD1. CDR3 length equals 15 residues. The germline V gene encodes CDR1 MNHEY and CDR2 SMNVEV (reference sequence). The V segment lost 5 bases and the J segment 4 bases; nucleotides outside the gene matches: 5. As DNA, the CDR3 is TGTGCCAGCAGTCCAGGGACAGGGGGCCGCACTGAAGCTTTCTTT. Protein sequence: CASSPGTGGRTEAFF.

This clonotype is a singleton in its sample. The J gene is TRBJ2-7, the V gene TRBV20-1; TRBD2 matches 7 bases. Germline CDR1 is DFQATT and CDR2 is SNEGSKA (reference sequence). V was clipped by 6 bases and J by 3 bases; unmatched bases: 8. This CDR3 contains 13 residues. In DNA, the CDR3 is TGCAGTGCGAGTGGGGGGGATCACTACGAGCAGTACTTC. Translation gives CSASGGDHYEQYF.